A selection of T cell receptor beta chains follows, all from one sample in a study of T-cell memory formation after mild COVID-19. MiXCR, applied by TCRdb to the 5' RACE reads, yields one record per CDR3 protein. The data show hundreds of thousands of distinct CDR3 sequences, roughly 13% seen once. Sequenced material: PBMCs or a T cell subset sorted from them (not recorded which). These receptors came from a man aged 18 to 30 who had mild COVID-19 (a few samples of this study predate the infection). Cell type and time point are not known. Both conserved end residues are part of each CDR3. The D gene is left open where the match is weak.

>TRBD1|TRBV12-3/TRBV12-4
CASSQKDRGRTTNEKLFF
>.|TRBV9
CASSVGPLGANVLTF
>.|TRBV6-2/TRBV6-3
CASSYPAQGDEQYF
>.|TRBV30
CAWTGRAGNQPQHF
>TRBD2|TRBV27
CASSSNLPLFYGGSTDTQYF
>.|TRBV29-1
CSVGDWGDTEAFF
>.|TRBV5-1
CASSSPTENNEQFF
>.|TRBV30
CACSQSFSESPLHF
>.|TRBV6-2/TRBV6-3
CASSYFGYNTGELFF
>.|TRBV20-1
CSAKDKLTDTQYF
>.|TRBV6-5
CASSYSGGDTEAFF
>TRBD1|TRBV20-1
CSARATGSSGNTIYF
>.|TRBV24-1
CATSEPSRPEQFF
>TRBD2|TRBV6-5
CASSPLWLAGGPSPYF
>.|TRBV7-9
CASSFRNMNTEAFF
>.|TRBV7-9
CASSPYTNTGELFF
>.|TRBV6-2/TRBV6-3
CASTPGGGEQFF
>TRBD2|TRBV7-9
CASGGGYSYNEQFF
>.|TRBV9
CASSVGPGTGTEAFF
>.|TRBV20-1
CSATKAGALPPYNEQFF
>.|TRBV6-6
CASERLRRRQFTTGANVLTF
>TRBD1|TRBV28
CASSVGTTGKGYTF
>.|TRBV28
CASSWGISNQPQHF
>TRBD2|TRBV2
CASTLSGGSYNEQFF
>.|TRBV29-1
CSSSGPNYGYTF
>.|TRBV6-6
CASSPDADTQYF
>.|TRBV24-1
CATSVTDQPQHF
>TRBD1|TRBV2
CAKEVPGQGYEQYF